This TCR beta chain was recorded in a study of blood T cell repertoires in COVID-19. Study overall: There were acute and convalescent COVID-19 samples, and they came from the United States, Italy and Spain. PBMCs, B-cell-depleted T cells, or T cells were the source of the cDNA or gDNA that made up the material.

Study processing details: The assay estimated nucleated cells by amplifying reference gene primers. The assay was immunoSEQ multiplex PCR, and TCRdb's table has in-frame clones only and misses some. The DNA was the basis for D and trimming; V, J and clone size are from that table. The top ten clones hold about 10% of a sample with around 280,000 clones, about nine tenths of them seen once. Enrollment of patients from Seattle took place during active infection, with longitudinal follow-up. The length of the CDR3 is 16 residues. With V trimmed by 0 bases and J by 8 bases, 13 bases remained unmatched. Per the germline V gene, CDR1 is SGHRS and CDR2 is YFSETQ.

The material sequenced was peripheral blood. The chain carries TRBV5-1 and TRBJ1-2, with TRBD1 matching 7 bases. The TCR was taken from a woman in her 30s with COVID-19, enrolled during active disease. CDR3 DNA sequence: TGCGCCAGCAGCTTGGCGGCTAGGACAGGCCTTGGGGGCTACACCTTC. Protein: CASSLAARTGLGGYTF.